A selection of T cell receptor beta chains follows, all from one sample in a study of PD-L1 blockade in urothelial cancer. Measured with immunoSEQ multiplex PCR; TCRdb has only the in-frame clones, and not every one. The sample lists about 86,000 clones; 85% were seen once. The material sequenced was PBMCs, taken around atezolizumab (anti-PD-L1) treatment. The origin of the receptors is a man in his 60s with urothelial cancer. Both conserved end residues are part of each CDR3. D genes are given only for firm matches. Clone size is not always given. Where it is, it says once, few, many or a class for expanded clones.

>few|TRBD1|TRBJ2-1|TRBV18
CASSPDRGGEQFF
TGTGCCAGCTCACCGGACAGGGGAGGAGAGCAGTTCTTC
>-|-|TRBJ1-1|TRBV5-4
CASSLDRWTEAFF
TGTGCCAGCAGCTTGGACAGGTGGACTGAAGCTTTCTTT
>-|TRBD1|TRBJ1-5|TRBV9
CASSVGQGVFQPQHF
TGTGCCAGCAGCGTAGGACAGGGGGTCTTTCAGCCCCAGCATTTT
>-|TRBD1|TRBJ1-4|TRBV19
CASRAGTGEKLFF
TGTGCCAGTAGAGCCGGGACAGGAGAAAAACTGTTTTTT
>-|-|TRBJ2-3|TRBV30
CAWSGTFTDTQYF
TGTGCCTGGAGTGGGACATTCACAGATACGCAGTATTTT
>once|-|TRBJ1-4|TRBV6-5
CASSYSAGRLFF
TGTGCCAGCAGTTACTCGGCGGGTCGACTGTTTTTT
>-|TRBD1|TRBJ1-5|TRBV2
CASSAPTGTGGAWSNQPQHF
TGTGCCAGCAGTGCCCCGACCGGGACAGGGGGCGCGTGGAGCAATCAGCCCCAGCATTTT
>few|TRBD1|TRBJ2-7|TRBV6-1
CASSVESGTGGYEQYF
TGTGCCAGCAGTGTTGAATCCGGGACAGGGGGCTACGAGCAGTACTTC
>-|-|TRBJ2-7|TRBV19
CASSIQYGAYEQYF
TGTGCCAGTAGTATCCAATACGGAGCCTACGAGCAGTACTTC
>-|-|TRBJ2-1|TRBV11-2
CASSLDRQYNEQFF
TGTGCCAGCAGCTTAGATAGACAGTACAATGAGCAGTTCTTC
>-|TRBD1|TRBJ2-7|TRBV6-5
CASSSAGTDFSYEQYF
TGTGCCAGCAGTTCGGCCGGGACAGACTTCTCCTACGAGCAGTACTTC
>-|-|TRBJ1-2|TRBV7-8
CASSFQVQNGYTF
TGTGCCAGCAGCTTCCAGGTACAGAACGGCTACACCTTC
>-|-|TRBJ2-1|TRBV10-2
CASSESQREQFF
TGCGCCAGCAGTGAGTCCCAGCGCGAGCAGTTCTTC
>-|-|TRBJ1-2|TRBV30
CAWSDGDYGYTF
TGTGCCTGGAGTGACGGGGATTATGGCTACACCTTC
>-|-|TRBJ2-1|TRBV27
CASRKDRTSSYNEQFF
TGTGCCAGCAGAAAAGACAGGACTAGCTCCTACAATGAGCAGTTCTTC
>-|-|TRBJ1-1|TRBV11-3
CASSLVADTEAFF
TGTGCCAGCAGCTTAGTGGCAGACACTGAAGCTTTCTTT
>-|TRBD2|TRBJ2-1|TRBV7-9
CASSLRLAGGSYNEQFF
TGTGCCAGCAGCCTGAGACTAGCGGGAGGGTCCTACAATGAGCAGTTCTTC
>-|-|TRBJ2-7|TRBV19
CASSIGTDTTYEQYF
TGTGCCAGTAGTATAGGGACGGACACGACCTACGAGCAGTACTTC
>-|-|TRBJ2-1|TRBV15
CATSRDLQAGIEQFF
TGTGCCACCAGCAGAGACCTCCAGGCGGGAATTGAGCAGTTCTTC
>-|-|TRBJ2-2|TRBV6-1
CASSENAVVSVGELFF
TGTGCCAGCAGTGAAAACGCGGTTGTCTCCGTCGGGGAGCTGTTTTTT
>-|-|TRBJ2-3|TRBV9
CASSVGASFSDTQYF
TGTGCCAGCAGCGTTGGGGCTAGTTTTTCAGATACGCAGTATTTT
>few|TRBD2|TRBJ2-1|TRBV29-1
CSVGGAPSGGYNEQFF
TGCAGCGTTGGGGGGGCGCCTAGCGGGGGGTACAATGAGCAGTTCTTC
>-|TRBD2|TRBJ2-1|TRBV9
CASSPDPEVAGEKEQFF
TGTGCCAGCAGCCCTGACCCGGAGGTAGCGGGAGAGAAGGAGCAGTTCTTC
>-|TRBD2|TRBJ2-7|TRBV19
CASKVAGGTYYEQYF
TGTGCCAGTAAAGTTGCGGGGGGAACATACTACGAGCAGTACTTC
>-|-|TRBJ2-7|TRBV6-6
CASSRGRLSYEQYF
TGTGCCAGCAGCAGAGGGAGACTGTCCTACGAGCAGTACTTC